The 5 T cell receptor beta chains listed next were all sequenced from one sample in a study of blood T cell repertoires in COVID-19. Sequencing was performed with immunoSEQ multiplex PCR; in TCRdb, only in-frame clones are kept and a portion is missing. The data contain about 210,000 clones, about 88% of them singletons. The sequencing input was peripheral blood. Receptor source: a woman aged 40 to 50 with acute or convalescent COVID-19.

The chain combines TRBV18 with TRBJ2-3, with 9 bases lining up with TRBD2. The CDR3 is 16 amino acids. Germline V CDR1 and CDR2: KGHSH, LQKENI. Trimming took 0 bases from V and 4 from J; bases not matched to a gene: 5. The CDR3 spells CASSPPGRGGPDTQYF. CDR3 DNA: TGTGCCAGCTCACCACCGGGGCGGGGGGGCCCAGATACGCAGTATTTT.

The chain combines TRBV10-3 with TRBJ1-2; 10 nucleotides line up with TRBD1. CDR1 and CDR2 (germline): ENHRY, SYGVKD. The CDR3 is 16 amino acids. The V gene end was trimmed by 0 bases and the J gene end by 2 bases; junction bases not matched to a gene: 3. This chain's CDR3 is CAISESRDRGNYGYTF. CDR3 nucleotide sequence: TGTGCCATCAGTGAGTCTAGGGACAGGGGAAACTATGGCTACACCTTC.

This chain uses TRBV2 with TRBJ1-2; 8 bases match TRBD1. Germline lookup yields CDR1 SNHLY and CDR2 FYNNEI. Trimming removed 3 bases from V and 7 bases from J; junction bases left unmatched: 1. This CDR3 region has 12 residues. The CDR3 here is CASSDRGLGYTF. DNA of the CDR3: TGTGCCAGCAGTGACAGGGGGCTTGGCTACACCTTC.

This chain uses TRBV2 with TRBJ1-4; D is unresolved. Trimming removed 3 bases from V and 8 bases from J, with 7 bases in between. This CDR3 region has 12 residues. Looked up from germline, CDR1 is SNHLY and CDR2 is FYNNEI. This CDR3 is CASSDLFEKLFF. Written as DNA, the CDR3 is TGTGCCAGCAGTGACCTTTTCGAAAAACTGTTTTTT. The full variable domain, completed using reference TRBV2 and TRBJ1-4, is EPEVTQTPSHQVTQMGQEVILRCVPISNHLYFYWYRQILGQKVEFLVSFYNNEISEKSEIFDDQFSVERPDGSNFTLKIRSTKLEDSAMYFCASSDLFEKLFFGSGTQLSVL.

The chain recombines TRBV12-5 with TRBJ2-1; the match to TRBD1 covers 8 bases. CDR3 length: 13 residues. The germline V gene encodes CDR1 LGHNT and CDR2 FRNRAP. V lost 5 bases and J lost 9; bases outside the gene matches: 6. CDR3 amino acids: CASGASGGVEQFF. The CDR3 nucleotides read TGTGCTAGTGGTGCCTCAGGGGGCGTTGAGCAGTTCTTC.